This entry describes one TCR beta chain. Its antigen is not known. The source of the sample is a study of T cell repertoires in cytomegalovirus infection. Study details: Recently identified HLA-C-restricted and well-studied HLA-B-restricted CMV epitopes were used. Based on public TCR beta signatures, there were indications of CMV infection and of a matching HLA type.

Study observations and caveats: The cumulative frequency of public TCR beta families identified carriers of CMV plus the relevant HLA. HLA-C-restricted CMV clonotypes gave the most frequent clonotype in two of eight donors.

CDR3 length equals 17 residues. Trimming cost V 5 bases and J 1 base; bases outside gene matches: 12. Germline assignment: CDR1 SGHTA and CDR2 FQGNSA. TCRdb fed the reads into MiXCR, producing one record per CDR3 protein. The repertoire consists of about 570,000 distinct CDR3 sequences, with roughly 43% occurring once and the leading ten covering around 48%. The receptor comes from a human donor in good health (CMV status not recorded). Some clones in this sample may be carry-over from other donors' samples. The source was cultured PBMCs, collected from culture after CMV antigen stimulation. The chain carries TRBV7-2 and TRBJ2-3; 7 bases fit TRBD2. The CDR3 DNA reads as TGTGCCAGCAGCCCGGGGGTAGCGGGCATCGGCACAGATACGCAGTATTTT. This translates into CASSPGVAGIGTDTQYF.